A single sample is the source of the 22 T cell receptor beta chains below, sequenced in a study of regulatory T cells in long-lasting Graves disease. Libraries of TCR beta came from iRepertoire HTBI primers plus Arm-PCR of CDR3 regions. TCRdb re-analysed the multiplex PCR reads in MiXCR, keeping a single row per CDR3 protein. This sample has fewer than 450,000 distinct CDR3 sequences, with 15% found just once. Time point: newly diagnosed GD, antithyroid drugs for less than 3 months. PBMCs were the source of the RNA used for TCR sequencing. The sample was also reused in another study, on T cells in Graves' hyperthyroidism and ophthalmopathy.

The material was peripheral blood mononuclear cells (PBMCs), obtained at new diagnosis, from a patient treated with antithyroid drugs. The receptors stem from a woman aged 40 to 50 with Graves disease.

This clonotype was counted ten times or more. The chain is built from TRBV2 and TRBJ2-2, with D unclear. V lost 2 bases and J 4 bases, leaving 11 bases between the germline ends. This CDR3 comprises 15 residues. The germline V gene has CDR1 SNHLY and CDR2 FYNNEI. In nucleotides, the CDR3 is TGTGCCAGCAGTGAAATGGTTGGCGGCACCGGGGAGCTGTTTTTT. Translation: CASSEMVGGTGELFF. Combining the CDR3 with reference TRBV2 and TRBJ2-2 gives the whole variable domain EPEVTQTPSHQVTQMGQEVILRCVPISNHLYFYWYRQILGQKVEFLVSFYNNEISEKSEIFDDQFSVERPDGSNFTLKIRSTKLEDSAMYFCASSEMVGGTGELFFGEGSRLTVL.

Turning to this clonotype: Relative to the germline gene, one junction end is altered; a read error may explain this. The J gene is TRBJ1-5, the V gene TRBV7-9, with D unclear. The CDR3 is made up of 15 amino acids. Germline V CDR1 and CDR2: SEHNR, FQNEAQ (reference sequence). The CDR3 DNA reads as TGTGCCAGCAGCTTGCCAGGATATAGCATTCAGCCCCAGCATTTT. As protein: CASSLPGYSIQPQHF. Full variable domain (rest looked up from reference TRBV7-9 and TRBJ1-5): DTGVSQNPRHKITKRGQNVTFRCDPISEHNRLYWYRQTLGQGPEFLTYFQNEAQLEKSRLLSDRFSAERPKGSFSTLEIQRTEQGDSAMYLCASSLPGYSIQPQHFGDGTRLSIL.

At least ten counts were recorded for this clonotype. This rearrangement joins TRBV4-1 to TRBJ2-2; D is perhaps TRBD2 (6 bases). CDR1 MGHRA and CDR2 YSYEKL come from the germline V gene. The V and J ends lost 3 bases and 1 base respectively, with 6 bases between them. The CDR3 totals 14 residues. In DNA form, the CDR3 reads TGCGCCAGCAGCCAGCGGGGGAACACCGGGGAGCTGTTTTTT. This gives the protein CASSQRGNTGELFF.

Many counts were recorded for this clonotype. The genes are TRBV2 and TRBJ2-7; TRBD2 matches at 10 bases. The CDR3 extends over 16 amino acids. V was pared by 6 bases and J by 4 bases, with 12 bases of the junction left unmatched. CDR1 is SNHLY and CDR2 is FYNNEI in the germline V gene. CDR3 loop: CASSKSSGRGGYEQYF. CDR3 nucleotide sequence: TGTGCCAGCAGCAAATCTAGCGGGAGAGGGGGATACGAGCAGTACTTC.

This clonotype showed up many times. The CDR3 loop is CASSFRYGQANTDTQYF. The CDR3 coding sequence is TGTGCCAGCAGCTTCCGGTATGGACAGGCAAACACAGATACGCAGTATTTT. The chain combines TRBV11-3 with TRBJ2-3, with 7 bases fitting TRBD1. The CDR3 covers 17 residues. The V and J ends lost 3 bases and 2 bases, in that order; junction bases with no gene match: 11. CDR1 is SGHNT and CDR2 is YENEEA in the germline V gene.

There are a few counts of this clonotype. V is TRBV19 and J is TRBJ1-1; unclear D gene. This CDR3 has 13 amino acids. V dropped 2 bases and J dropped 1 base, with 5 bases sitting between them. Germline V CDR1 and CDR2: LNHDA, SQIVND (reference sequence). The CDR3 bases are TGTGCCAGTAGTATACGGCAGAACACTGAAGCTTTCTTT. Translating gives CASSIRQNTEAFF.

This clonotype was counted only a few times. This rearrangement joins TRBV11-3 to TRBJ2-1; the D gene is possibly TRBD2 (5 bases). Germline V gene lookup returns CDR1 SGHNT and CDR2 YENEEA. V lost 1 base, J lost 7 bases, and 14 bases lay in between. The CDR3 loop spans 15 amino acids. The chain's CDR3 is CASSLAVLVSNEQFF. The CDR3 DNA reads TGTGCCAGCAGCTTAGCGGTACTAGTTTCGAATGAGCAGTTCTTC.

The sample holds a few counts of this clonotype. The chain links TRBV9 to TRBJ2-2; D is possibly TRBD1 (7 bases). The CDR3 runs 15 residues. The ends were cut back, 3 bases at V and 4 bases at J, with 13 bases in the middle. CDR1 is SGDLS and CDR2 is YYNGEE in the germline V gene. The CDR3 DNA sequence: TGTGCCAGCAGCGACCGACAGGGACTCACCGGGGAGCTGTTTTTT. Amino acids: CASSDRQGLTGELFF.

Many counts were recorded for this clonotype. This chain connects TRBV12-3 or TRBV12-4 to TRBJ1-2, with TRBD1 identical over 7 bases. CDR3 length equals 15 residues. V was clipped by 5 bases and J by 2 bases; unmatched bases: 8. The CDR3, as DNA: TGTGCCAGCAGTAAACCAACAGGGGTCAACTATGGCTACACCTTC. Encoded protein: CASSKPTGVNYGYTF.

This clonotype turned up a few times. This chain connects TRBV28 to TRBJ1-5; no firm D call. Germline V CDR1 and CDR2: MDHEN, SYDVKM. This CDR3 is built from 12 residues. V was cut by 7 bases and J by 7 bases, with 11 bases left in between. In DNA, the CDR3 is TGTGCCAGCAAGGTGGCAGGACAGCCCCAGCATTTT. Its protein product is CASKVAGQPQHF.

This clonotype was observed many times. The CDR3 sequence: CASSLDFTDTQYF. The CDR3 DNA sequence: TGTGCCAGCAGCCTGGACTTTACAGATACGCAGTATTTT. The V gene is TRBV11-1, the J gene TRBJ2-3, with D possibly matching TRBD2 (5 bases). Trimming shortened V by 5 bases and J by 3 bases, and 9 bases separated the two germline ends. The CDR3 has 13 residues. Looked up from germline, CDR1 is SGHAT and CDR2 is FQDESV (reference sequence).

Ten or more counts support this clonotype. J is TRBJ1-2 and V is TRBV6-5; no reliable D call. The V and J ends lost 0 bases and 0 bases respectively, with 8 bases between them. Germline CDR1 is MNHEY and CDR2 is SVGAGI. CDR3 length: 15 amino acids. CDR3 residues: CASSYSSQSNYGYTF. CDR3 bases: TGTGCCAGCAGTTACTCGTCTCAGTCTAACTATGGCTACACCTTC.

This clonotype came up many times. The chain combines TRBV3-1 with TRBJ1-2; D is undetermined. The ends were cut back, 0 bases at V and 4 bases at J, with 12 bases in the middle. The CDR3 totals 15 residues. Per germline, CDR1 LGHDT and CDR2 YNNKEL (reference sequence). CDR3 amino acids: CASSQERQLPYGYTF. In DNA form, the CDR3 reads TGTGCCAGCAGCCAAGAGCGGCAGCTTCCCTATGGCTACACCTTC. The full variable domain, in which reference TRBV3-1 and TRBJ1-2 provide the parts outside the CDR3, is DTAVSQTPKYLVTQMGNDKSIKCEQNLGHDTMYWYKQDSKKFLKIMFSYNNKELIINETVPNRFSPKSPDKAHLNLHINSLELGDSAVYFCASSQERQLPYGYTFGSGTRLTVV.

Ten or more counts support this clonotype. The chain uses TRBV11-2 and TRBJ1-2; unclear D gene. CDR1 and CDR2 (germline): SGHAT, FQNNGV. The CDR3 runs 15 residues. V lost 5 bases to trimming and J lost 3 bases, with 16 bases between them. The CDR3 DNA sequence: TGTGCCAGCAGCCCAGAGTACAGCTGGGACTATGGCTACACCTTC. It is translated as CASSPEYSWDYGYTF.

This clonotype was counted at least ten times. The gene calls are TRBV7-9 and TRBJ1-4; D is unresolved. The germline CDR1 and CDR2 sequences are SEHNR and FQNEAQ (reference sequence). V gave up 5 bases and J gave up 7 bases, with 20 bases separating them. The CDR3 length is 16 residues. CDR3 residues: CASSLPLVPGGEKLFF. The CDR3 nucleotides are TGTGCCAGCAGCCTCCCGTTGGTGCCCGGAGGTGAAAAACTGTTTTTT.

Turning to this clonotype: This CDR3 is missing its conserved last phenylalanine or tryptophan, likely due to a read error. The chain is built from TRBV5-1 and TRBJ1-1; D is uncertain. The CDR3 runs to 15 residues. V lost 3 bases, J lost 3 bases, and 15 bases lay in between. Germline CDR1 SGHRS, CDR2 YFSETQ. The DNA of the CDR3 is TGCGCCAGCAGCTCAACCGGGAACCGGGACACTGAAGCTTTCCTT. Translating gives CASSSTGNRDTEAFL.

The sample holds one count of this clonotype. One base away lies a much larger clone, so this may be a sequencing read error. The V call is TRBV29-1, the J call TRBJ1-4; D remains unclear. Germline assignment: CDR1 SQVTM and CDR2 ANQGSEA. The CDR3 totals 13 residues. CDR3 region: CSVRHPGTEKLLF. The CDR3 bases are TGCAGCGTCCGACATCCGGGCACGGAAAAACTGCTTTTT.

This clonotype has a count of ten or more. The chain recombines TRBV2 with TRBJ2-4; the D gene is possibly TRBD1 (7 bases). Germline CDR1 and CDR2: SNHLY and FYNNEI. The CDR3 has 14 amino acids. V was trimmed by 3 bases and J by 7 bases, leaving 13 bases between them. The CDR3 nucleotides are TGTGCCAGCAGTGACCAGGGGGGTGATAACATTCAGTACTTC. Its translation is CASSDQGGDNIQYF.

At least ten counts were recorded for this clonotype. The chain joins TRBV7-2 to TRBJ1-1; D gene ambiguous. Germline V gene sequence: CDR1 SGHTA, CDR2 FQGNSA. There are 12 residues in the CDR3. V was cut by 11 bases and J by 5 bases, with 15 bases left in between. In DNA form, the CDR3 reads TGTGCCTCTTCGGGCGGGTGGACTGAAGCTTTCTTT. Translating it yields CASSGGWTEAFF.

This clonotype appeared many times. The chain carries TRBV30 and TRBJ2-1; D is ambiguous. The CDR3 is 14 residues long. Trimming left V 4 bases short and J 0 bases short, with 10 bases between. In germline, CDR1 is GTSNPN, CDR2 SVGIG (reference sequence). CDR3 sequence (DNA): TGTGCCTGGACTGGACCCCTCTCCTACAATGAGCAGTTCTTC. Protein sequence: CAWTGPLSYNEQFF.

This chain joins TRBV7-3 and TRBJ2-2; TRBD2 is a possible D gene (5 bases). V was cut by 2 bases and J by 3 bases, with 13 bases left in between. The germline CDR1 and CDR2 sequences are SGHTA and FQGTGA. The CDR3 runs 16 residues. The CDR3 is CASSLVPAEYTGELFF. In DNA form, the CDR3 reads TGTGCCAGCAGCTTAGTCCCAGCGGAGTACACCGGGGAGCTGTTTTTT.

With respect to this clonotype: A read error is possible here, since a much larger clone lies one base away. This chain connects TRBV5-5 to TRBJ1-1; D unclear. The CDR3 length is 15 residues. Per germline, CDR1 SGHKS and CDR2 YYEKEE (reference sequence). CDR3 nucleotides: TGCGCCAGCAGCCAAGGGCTCATGGAGTACACTGAAGCTTTCTTT. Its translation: CASSQGLMEYTEAFF.